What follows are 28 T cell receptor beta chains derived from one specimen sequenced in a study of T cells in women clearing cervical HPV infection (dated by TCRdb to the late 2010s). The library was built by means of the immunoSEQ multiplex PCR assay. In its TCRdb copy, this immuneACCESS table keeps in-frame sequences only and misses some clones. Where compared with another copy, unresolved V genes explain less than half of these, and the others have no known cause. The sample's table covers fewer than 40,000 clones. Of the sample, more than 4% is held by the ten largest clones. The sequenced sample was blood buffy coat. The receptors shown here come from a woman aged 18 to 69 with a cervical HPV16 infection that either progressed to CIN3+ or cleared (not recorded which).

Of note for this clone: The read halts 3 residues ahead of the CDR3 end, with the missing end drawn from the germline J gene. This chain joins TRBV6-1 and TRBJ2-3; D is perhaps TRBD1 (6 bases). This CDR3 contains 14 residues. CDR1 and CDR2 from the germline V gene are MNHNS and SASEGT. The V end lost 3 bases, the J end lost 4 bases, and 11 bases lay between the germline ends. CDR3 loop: CASSEGALADTQYF. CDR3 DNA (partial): TGTGCCAGCAGTGAGGGGGCGCTGGCAGATACG.

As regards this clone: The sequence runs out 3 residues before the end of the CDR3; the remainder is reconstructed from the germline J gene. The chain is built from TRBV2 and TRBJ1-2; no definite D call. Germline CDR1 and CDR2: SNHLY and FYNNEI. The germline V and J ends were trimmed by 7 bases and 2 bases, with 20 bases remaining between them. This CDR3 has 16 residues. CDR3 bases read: TGTGCCAGCATCACGGAGGCGGGCACAAGGAACTATGGC. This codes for CASITEAGTRNYG. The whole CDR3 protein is CASITEAGTRNYGYTF.

Partial CDR3 DNA: TGTGCCAGCAGCTTAAGACTAGCGGGAGAAAGGGACACCGGGGAG. Residues: CASSLRLAGERDTGE. The complete CDR3 reads CASSLRLAGERDTGELFF. The chain uses TRBV7-3 and TRBJ2-2; TRBD2 aligns across 12 bases. The sequence runs out 3 residues before the end of the CDR3; the remainder is reconstructed from the germline J gene. Germline loops: CDR1 SGHTA, CDR2 FQGTGA. The trim removed 1 base at V and 3 bases at J, leaving 6 bases unmatched. CDR3 length equals 18 residues.

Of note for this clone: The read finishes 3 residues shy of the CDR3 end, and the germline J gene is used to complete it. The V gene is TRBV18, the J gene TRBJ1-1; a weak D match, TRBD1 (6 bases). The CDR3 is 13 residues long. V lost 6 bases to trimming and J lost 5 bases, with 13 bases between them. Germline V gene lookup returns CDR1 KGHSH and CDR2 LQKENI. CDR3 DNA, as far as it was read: TGTGCCAGCTCGCCCTCAAGGGGGACTGAA. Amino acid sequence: CASSPSRGTE. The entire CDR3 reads CASSPSRGTEAFF.

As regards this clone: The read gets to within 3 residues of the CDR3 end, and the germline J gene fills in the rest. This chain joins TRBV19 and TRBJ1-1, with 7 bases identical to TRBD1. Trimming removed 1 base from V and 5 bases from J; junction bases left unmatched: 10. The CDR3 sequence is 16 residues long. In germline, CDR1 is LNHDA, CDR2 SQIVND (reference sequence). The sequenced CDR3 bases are TGTGCCAGTAGTATAGCGGGGCCAGGGGGACCGACTGAA. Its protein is CASSIAGPGGPTE. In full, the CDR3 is CASSIAGPGGPTEAFF.

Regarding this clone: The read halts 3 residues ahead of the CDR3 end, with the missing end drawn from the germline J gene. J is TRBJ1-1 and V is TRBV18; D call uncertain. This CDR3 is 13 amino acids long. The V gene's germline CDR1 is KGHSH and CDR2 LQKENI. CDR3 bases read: TGTGCCAGCTCACCACCGATTGCCGCGGAA. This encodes CASSPPIAAE. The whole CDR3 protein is CASSPPIAAEAFF.

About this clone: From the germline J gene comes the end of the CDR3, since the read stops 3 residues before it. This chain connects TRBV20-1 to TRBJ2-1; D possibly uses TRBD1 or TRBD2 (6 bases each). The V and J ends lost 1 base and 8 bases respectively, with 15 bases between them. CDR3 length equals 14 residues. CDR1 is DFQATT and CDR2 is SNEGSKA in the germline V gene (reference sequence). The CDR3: CSARGEDSLDEQFF. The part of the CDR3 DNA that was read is TGCAGTGCTAGAGGGGAGGACAGTTTGGATGAG.

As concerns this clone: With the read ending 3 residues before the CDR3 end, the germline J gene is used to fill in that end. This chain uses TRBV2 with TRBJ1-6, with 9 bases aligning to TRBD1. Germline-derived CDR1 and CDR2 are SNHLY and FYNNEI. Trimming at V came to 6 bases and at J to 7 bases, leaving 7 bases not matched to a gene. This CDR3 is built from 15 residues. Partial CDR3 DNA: TGTGCCAGCAGAGCCGGGACAGGGTCGAATTCACCC. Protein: CASRAGTGSNSP. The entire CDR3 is CASRAGTGSNSPLHF.

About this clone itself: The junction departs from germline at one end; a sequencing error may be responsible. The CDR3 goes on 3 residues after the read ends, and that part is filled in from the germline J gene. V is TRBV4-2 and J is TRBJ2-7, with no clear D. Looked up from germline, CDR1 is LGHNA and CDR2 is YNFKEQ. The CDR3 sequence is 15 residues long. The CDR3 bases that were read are TGCGCCAGCAGCCAAAATCGCGGAAGTACCTACGAG. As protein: CASSQNRGSTYE. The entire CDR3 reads CASSQNRGSTYEQYF.

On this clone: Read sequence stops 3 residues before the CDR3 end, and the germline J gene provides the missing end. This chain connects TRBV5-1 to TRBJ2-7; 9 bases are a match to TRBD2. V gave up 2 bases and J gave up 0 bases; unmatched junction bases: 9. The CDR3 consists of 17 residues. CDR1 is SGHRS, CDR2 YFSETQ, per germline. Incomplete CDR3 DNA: TGCGCCAGCAGCTTAACAGTAGCGGGGGCCGTCTCCTACGAG. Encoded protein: CASSLTVAGAVSYE. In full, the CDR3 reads CASSLTVAGAVSYEQYF.

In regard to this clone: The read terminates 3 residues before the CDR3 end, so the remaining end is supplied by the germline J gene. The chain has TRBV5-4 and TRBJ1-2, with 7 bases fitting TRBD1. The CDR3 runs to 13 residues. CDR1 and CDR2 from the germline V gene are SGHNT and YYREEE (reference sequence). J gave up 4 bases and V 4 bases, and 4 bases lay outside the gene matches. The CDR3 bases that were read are TGTGCCAGCAGCACTACAGGGGTCTATGGC. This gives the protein CASSTTGVYG. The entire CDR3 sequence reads CASSTTGVYGYTF. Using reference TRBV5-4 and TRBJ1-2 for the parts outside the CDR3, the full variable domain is ETGVTQSPTHLIKTRGQQVTLRCSSQSGHNTVSWYQQALGQGPQFIFQYYREEENGRGNFPPRFSGLQFPNYSSELNVNALELDDSALYLCASSTTGVYGYTFGSGTRLTVV.

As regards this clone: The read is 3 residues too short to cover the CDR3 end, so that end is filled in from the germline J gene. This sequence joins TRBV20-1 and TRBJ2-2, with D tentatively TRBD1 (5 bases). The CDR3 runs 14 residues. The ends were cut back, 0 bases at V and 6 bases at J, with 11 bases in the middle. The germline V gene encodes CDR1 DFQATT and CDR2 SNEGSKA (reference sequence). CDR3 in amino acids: CSARDRVVAGELFF. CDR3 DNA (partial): TGCAGTGCTAGAGACAGGGTGGTTGCCGGGGAG.

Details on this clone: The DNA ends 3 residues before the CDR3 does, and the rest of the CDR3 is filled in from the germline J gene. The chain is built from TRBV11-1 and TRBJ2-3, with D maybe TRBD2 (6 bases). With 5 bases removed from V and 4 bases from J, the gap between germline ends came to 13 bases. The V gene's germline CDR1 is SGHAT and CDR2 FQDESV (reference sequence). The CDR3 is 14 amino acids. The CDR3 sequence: CASSGQWGADTQYF. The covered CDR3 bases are TGTGCCAGCAGCGGCCAATGGGGGGCAGATACG.

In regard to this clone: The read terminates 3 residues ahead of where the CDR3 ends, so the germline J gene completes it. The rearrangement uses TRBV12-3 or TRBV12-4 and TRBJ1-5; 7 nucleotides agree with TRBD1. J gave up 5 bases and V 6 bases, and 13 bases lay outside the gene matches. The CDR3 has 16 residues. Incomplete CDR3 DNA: TGTGCCAGCAGCACACAGGGGCGAGGGGCAGATCAGCCC. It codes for CASSTQGRGADQP. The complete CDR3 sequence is CASSTQGRGADQPQHF.

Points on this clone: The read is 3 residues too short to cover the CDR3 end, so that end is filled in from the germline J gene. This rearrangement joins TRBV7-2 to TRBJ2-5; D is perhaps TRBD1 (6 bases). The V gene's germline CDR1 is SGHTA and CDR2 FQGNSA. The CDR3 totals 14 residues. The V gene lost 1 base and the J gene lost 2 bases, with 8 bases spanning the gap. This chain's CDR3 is CASSLGTAQETQYF. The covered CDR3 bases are TGTGCCAGCAGCTTAGGGACAGCTCAAGAGACC.

Incomplete CDR3 DNA: TGCGCCAGCAGCCAGCTCGGGGAGGCGATGACTGAA. It translates to CASSQLGEAMTE. The full CDR3 protein is CASSQLGEAMTEAFF. This chain joins TRBV5-1 and TRBJ1-1; unclear D gene. Read sequence stops 3 residues before the CDR3 end, and the germline J gene provides the missing end. Trimming cost V 4 bases and J 5 bases, with 18 bases left between them. The CDR3 totals 15 residues. Germline V CDR1 and CDR2: SGHRS, YFSETQ.

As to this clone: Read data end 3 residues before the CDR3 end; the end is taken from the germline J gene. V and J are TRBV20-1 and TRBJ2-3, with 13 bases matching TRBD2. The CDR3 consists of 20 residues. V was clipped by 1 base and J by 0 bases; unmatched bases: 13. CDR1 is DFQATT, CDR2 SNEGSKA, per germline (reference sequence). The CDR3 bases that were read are TGCAGTGCTAGAGCCGAGGCGACTAGCGGGGGGCCCTCGAGCACAGATACG. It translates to CSARAEATSGGPSSTDT. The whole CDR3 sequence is CSARAEATSGGPSSTDTQYF.

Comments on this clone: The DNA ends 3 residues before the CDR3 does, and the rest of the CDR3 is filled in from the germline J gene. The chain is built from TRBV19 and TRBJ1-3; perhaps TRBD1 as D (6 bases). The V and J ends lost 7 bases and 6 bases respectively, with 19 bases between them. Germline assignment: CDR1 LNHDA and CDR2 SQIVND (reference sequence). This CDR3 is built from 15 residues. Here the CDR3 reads CASTPGGQYLNTIYF. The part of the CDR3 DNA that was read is TGTGCCAGTACCCCGGGTGGACAGTATCTAAACACC.

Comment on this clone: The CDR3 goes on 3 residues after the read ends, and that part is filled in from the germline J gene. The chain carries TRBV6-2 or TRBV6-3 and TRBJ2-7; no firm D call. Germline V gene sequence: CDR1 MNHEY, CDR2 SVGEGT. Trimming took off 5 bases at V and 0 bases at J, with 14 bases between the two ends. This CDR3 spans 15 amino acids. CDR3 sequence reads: CASSGRGVSSYEQYF. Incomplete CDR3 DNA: TGTGCCAGCAGTGGCCGCGGTGTTAGCTCCTACGAG.

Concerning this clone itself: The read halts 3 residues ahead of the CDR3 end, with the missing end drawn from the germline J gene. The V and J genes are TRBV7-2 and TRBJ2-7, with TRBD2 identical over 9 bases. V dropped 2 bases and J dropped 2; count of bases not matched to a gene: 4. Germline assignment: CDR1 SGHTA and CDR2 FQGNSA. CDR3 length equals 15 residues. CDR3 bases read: TGTGCCAGCAGCTTATGGGCTAGCGGGGCCTACGAG. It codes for CASSLWASGAYE. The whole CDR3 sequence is CASSLWASGAYEQYF. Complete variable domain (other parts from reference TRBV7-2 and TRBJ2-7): GAGVSQSPSNKVTEKGKDVELRCDPISGHTALYWYRQSLGQGLEFLIYFQGNSAPDKSGLPSDRFSAERTGGSVSTLTIQRTQQEDSAVYLCASSLWASGAYEQYFGPGTRLTVT.

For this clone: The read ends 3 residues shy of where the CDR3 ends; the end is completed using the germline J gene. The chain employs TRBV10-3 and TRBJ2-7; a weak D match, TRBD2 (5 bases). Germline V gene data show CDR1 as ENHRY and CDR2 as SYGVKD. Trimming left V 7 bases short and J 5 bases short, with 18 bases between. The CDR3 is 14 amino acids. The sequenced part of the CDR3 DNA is TGTGCCATCACCAAGGACTCGAACCTTAACGAG. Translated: CAITKDSNLNE. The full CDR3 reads CAITKDSNLNEQYF.

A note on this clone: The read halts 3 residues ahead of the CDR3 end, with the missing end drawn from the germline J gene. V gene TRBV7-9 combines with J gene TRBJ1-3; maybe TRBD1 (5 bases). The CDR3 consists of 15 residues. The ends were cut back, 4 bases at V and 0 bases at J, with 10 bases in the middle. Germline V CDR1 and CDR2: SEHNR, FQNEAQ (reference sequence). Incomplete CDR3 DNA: TGTGCCAGCAGCTCAGGGACTGACTCTGGAAACACC. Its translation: CASSSGTDSGNT. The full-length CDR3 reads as CASSSGTDSGNTIYF.

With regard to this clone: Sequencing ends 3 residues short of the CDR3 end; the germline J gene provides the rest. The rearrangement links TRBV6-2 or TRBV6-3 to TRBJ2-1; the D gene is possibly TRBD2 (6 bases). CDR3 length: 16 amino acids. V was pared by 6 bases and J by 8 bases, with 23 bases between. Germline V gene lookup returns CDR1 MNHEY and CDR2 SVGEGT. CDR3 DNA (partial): TGTGCCAGCAGATCCCTCGGGCGGGGAAGTTTCGATGAG. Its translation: CASRSLGRGSFDE. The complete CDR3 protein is CASRSLGRGSFDEQFF.

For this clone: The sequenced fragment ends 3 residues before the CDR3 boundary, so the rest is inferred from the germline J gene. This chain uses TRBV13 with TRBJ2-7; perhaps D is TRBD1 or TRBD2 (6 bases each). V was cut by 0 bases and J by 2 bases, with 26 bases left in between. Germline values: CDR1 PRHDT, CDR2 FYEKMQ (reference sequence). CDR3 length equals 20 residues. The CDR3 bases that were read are TGTGCCAGCAGCTTAGGCCATCGGTGGAGGGAAAGGGGGTATGCCTACGAG. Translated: CASSLGHRWRERGYAYE. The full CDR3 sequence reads CASSLGHRWRERGYAYEQYF.

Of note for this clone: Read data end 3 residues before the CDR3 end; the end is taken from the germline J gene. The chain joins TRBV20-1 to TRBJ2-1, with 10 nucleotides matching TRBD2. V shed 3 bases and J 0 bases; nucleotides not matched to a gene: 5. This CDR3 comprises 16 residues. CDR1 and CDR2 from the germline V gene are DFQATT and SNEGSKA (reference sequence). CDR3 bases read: TGCAGTGCTAGTGGCTCTAGCGGGAGCTCCTACAATGAG. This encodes CSASGSSGSSYNE. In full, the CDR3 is CSASGSSGSSYNEQFF.

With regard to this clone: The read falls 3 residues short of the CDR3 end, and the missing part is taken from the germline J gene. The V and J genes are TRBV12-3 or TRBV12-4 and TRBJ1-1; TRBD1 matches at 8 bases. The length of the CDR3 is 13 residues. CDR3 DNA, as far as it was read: TGTGCCAGCAGTGGACAGACAGGGGCCGAA. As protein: CASSGQTGAE. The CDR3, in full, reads CASSGQTGAEAFF.

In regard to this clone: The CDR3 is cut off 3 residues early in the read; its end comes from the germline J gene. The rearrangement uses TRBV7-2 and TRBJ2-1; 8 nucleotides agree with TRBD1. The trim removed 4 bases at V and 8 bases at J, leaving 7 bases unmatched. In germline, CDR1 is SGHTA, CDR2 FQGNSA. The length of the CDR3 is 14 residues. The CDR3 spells CASSSQGARDEQFF. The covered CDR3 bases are TGTGCCAGCAGCTCGCAGGGGGCTCGGGATGAG. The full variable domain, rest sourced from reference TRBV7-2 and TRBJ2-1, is GAGVSQSPSNKVTEKGKDVELRCDPISGHTALYWYRQSLGQGLEFLIYFQGNSAPDKSGLPSDRFSAERTGGSVSTLTIQRTQQEDSAVYLCASSSQGARDEQFFGPGTRLTVL.

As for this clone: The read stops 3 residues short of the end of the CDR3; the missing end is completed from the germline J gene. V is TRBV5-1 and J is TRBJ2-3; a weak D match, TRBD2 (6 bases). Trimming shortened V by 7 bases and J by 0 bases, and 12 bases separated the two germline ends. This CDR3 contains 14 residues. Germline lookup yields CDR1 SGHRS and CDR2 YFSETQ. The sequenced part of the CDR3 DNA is TGCGCCAGCTCCCGCGGGGCGAGCACAGATACG. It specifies CASSRGASTDT. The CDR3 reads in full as CASSRGASTDTQYF. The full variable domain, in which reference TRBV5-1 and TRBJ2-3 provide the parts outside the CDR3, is KAGVTQTPRYLIKTRGQQVTLSCSPISGHRSVSWYQQTPGQGLQFLFEYFSETQRNKGNFPGRFSGRQFSNSRSEMNVSTLELGDSALYLCASSRGASTDTQYFGPGTRLTVL.